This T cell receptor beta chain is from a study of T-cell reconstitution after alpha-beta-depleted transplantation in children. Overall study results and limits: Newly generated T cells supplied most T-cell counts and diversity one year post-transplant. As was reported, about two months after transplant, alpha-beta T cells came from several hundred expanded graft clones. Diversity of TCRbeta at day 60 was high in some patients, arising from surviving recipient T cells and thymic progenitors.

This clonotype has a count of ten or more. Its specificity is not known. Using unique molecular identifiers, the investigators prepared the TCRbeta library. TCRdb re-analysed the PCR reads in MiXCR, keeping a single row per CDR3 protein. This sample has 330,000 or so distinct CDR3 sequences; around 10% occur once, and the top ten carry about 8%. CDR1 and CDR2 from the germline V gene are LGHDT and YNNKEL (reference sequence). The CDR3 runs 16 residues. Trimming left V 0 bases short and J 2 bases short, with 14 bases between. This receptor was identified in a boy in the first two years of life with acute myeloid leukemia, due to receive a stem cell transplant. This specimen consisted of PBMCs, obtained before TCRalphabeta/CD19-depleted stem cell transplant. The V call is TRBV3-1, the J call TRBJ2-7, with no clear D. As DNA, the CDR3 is TGTGCCAGCAGCCAAGATGGGTTGGTGGCGGCCTACGAGCAGTACTTC. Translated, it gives CASSQDGLVAAYEQYF.